The clone carrying this T cell receptor beta chain was found a few times. V was pared by 4 bases and J by 7 bases, with 3 bases of the junction left unmatched. Germline V CDR1 and CDR2: DFQATT, SNEGSKA (reference sequence). This CDR3 contains 12 residues. The sample is drawn from a study of CD8 T cells in ankylosing spondylitis. MiXCR, run by TCRdb on the 5' RACE reads, gives a single entry per CDR3 protein. The sample shows under 300,000 distinct CDR3 sequences, approximately 12% of them seen only once. Input material: blood, either unsorted or a sorted T cell fraction (not recorded which). This TCR was sampled from a male donor with ankylosing spondylitis or in good health (not recorded which). The gene calls are TRBV20-1 and TRBJ1-4; 7 nucleotides align to TRBD1. CDR3: CSAKGASEKLFF. In DNA form, the CDR3 reads TGCAGTGCTAAGGGGGCCTCTGAAAAACTGTTTTTT.